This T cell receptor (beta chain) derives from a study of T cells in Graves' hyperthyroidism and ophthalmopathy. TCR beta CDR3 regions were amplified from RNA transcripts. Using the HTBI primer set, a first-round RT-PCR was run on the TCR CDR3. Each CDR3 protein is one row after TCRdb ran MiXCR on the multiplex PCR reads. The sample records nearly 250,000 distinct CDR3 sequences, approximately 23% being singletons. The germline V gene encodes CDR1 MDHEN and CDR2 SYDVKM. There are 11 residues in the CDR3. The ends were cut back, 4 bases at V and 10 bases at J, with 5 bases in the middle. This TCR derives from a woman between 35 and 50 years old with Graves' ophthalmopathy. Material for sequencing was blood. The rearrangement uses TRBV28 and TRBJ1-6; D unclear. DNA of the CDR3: TGTGCCAGCAGTTCCGTCTCACCCCTCCACTTT. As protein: CASSSVSPLHF.